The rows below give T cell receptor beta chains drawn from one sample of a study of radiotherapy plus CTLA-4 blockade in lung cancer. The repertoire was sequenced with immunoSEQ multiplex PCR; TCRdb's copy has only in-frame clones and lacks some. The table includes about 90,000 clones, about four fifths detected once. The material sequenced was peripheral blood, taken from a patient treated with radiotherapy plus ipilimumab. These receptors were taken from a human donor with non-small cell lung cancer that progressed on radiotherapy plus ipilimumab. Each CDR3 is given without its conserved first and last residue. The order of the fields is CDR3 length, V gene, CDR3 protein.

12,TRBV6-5,ASGTGGDSFEQY
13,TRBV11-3,ASSLDPRVTNEQF
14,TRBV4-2,ASSQDRGGENEKLF
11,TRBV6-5,ASSSTGGHGYT
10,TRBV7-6,ASGGAGETQY
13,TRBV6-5,ASSPSGRSSYEQY
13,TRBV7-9,ASSLIQDRGYEQY
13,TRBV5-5,ASSLSVAGGYEQY
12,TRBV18,ASSPGGLNQPQH
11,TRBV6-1,ASSLGQVYGYT
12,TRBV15,ATRIGGTDNEQF
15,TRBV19,ASTSIGGDQTNYGYT
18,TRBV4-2,ASSQGLSPQGDLAKNIQY
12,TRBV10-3,AISGVGGSGGYT
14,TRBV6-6,ASKGSGGQVNQPQH
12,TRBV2,ASTKLPKGDEQY
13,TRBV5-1,ASSDKGPPGGELF
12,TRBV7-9,ASSRDYKYNEQF
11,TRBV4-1,ASSTGTSERQF
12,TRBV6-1,ASSAEGLNTEAF